The 23 T cell receptor beta chains below come from one sample, sequenced in a study of identical twins. One entry per CDR3 protein results from TCRdb running MiXCR on the 5' RACE reads. The sample consists of approximately 500,000 distinct CDR3 sequences, 20% to 25% of them appearing once. These data were likewise used in another study, on T cells expressing NK-cell markers.

Input material: CD4+ T cells sorted from blood. These receptors all stem from a woman in her late teens or twenties in good health.

This clonotype was seen a handful of times. The chain recombines TRBV7-9 with TRBJ2-3; 8 bases match TRBD2. The V and J ends lost 1 base and 2 bases, in that order; junction bases with no gene match: 8. Germline V CDR1 and CDR2: SEHNR, FQNEAQ (reference sequence). The CDR3 loop spans 17 amino acids. The CDR3 loop reads CASSLELAGGPTDTQYF. For the CDR3, the DNA is TGTGCCAGCAGCTTAGAGTTGGCGGGGGGTCCCACAGATACGCAGTATTTT.

This clonotype has ten or more counts. V usage is TRBV20-1 and J usage is TRBJ2-1; 10 positions match TRBD2. Trimming at V came to 3 bases and at J to 8 bases, leaving 10 bases not matched to a gene. CDR1 DFQATT and CDR2 SNEGSKA come from the germline V gene (reference sequence). CDR3 size: 15 residues. The CDR3: CSASNPSGSGDEQFF. CDR3 nucleotide sequence: TGCAGTGCTAGTAATCCTAGCGGGAGTGGAGATGAGCAGTTCTTC.

Only one count was recorded for this clonotype. CDR3 residues: CASSPERFSDTQYF. The DNA of the CDR3 is TGTGCCAGCAGCCCGGAGAGGTTTTCAGATACGCAGTATTTT. The chain links TRBV5-6 to TRBJ2-3; no clear D gene. CDR1 is SGHDT and CDR2 is YYEEEE in the germline V gene. Trimming removed 4 bases from V and 4 bases from J, with 13 bases in between. The CDR3 totals 14 residues.

This clonotype showed up just a few times. This sequence joins TRBV6-5 and TRBJ2-3; 7 bases match TRBD2. The CDR3 consists of 15 residues. Germline V CDR1 and CDR2: MNHEY, SVGAGI. V was clipped by 2 bases and J by 3 bases; unmatched bases: 5. The CDR3 loop is CASSYSGVGTDTQYF. DNA for the CDR3: TGTGCCAGCAGTTACAGCGGGGTGGGAACAGATACGCAGTATTTT.

This clonotype was found a few times. This rearrangement joins TRBV5-1 to TRBJ2-3; D is unclear. Trimming pared 2 bases from V and 6 bases from J, leaving 13 bases between. The CDR3 has 14 amino acids. Looked up from germline, CDR1 is SGHRS and CDR2 is YFSETQ. DNA of the CDR3: TGCGCCAGCAGCTTCGATTCAGGTCGGGATACGCAGTATTTT. Protein sequence: CASSFDSGRDTQYF.

The rearrangement links TRBV12-3 or TRBV12-4 to TRBJ2-3, with TRBD2 matching over 14 bases. The CDR3 runs 18 residues. The junction had 11 bases not matched to a gene; V was cut back by 5 bases and J by 4 bases. The CDR3 bases are TGTGCCAGCAGTCCCGGACTAGCGGGAGGTCAGGTCGCAGATACGCAGTATTTT. It translates to CASSPGLAGGQVADTQYF.

This clonotype was seen more than once but under ten times. This chain uses TRBV7-9 with TRBJ2-1, with D possibly called TRBD1 or TRBD2 (6 bases each). The germline CDR1 and CDR2 sequences are SEHNR and FQNEAQ (reference sequence). With 5 bases removed from V and 8 bases from J, the gap between germline ends came to 19 bases. This CDR3 is built from 15 residues. The CDR3 loop reads CASSMGLASGDEQFF. Here the CDR3 DNA reads TGTGCCAGCAGCATGGGACTTGCCTCAGGGGATGAGCAGTTCTTC.

The rearrangement links TRBV10-2 to TRBJ2-7, with TRBD2 matching 12 bases. The CDR3 totals 14 residues. Germline CDR1 is WSHSY and CDR2 is SAAADI. The ends lost 6 bases at V and 3 bases at J; junction bases unmatched: 3. The CDR3 spells CASRLTSGSYEQYF. The CDR3, as DNA: TGCGCCAGCAGATTGACTAGCGGGAGCTACGAGCAGTACTTC.

V gene TRBV19 combines with J gene TRBJ2-1; 8 bases align to TRBD2. The CDR3 covers 16 residues. V lost 6 bases, J lost 3 bases, and 10 bases stayed unmatched. Germline loops: CDR1 LNHDA, CDR2 SQIVND (reference sequence). CDR3 amino acids: CASRGGAGALYNEQFF. DNA of the CDR3: TGTGCCAGTAGGGGAGGAGCGGGAGCTCTCTACAATGAGCAGTTCTTC.

This clonotype was recorded a few times. This chain joins TRBV20-1 and TRBJ2-1; 10 nucleotides align to TRBD2. The length of the CDR3 is 16 residues. Germline values: CDR1 DFQATT, CDR2 SNEGSKA (reference sequence). After removal of 3 bases from V and 4 bases from J, the junction contained 9 bases not matched to a gene. The CDR3 protein is CSARGIPGLAYNEQFF. Here the CDR3 DNA reads TGCAGTGCTAGGGGGATTCCGGGACTAGCGTACAATGAGCAGTTCTTC.

This clonotype turned up a few times. The genes are TRBV7-2 and TRBJ1-5; D unresolved. This CDR3 is built from 14 residues. CDR1 is SGHTA and CDR2 is FQGNSA in the germline V gene. V gave up 8 bases and J gave up 7 bases, with 18 bases separating them. The CDR3 region is CASHPEALGQPQHF. CDR3 coding DNA: TGTGCCAGCCACCCAGAAGCACTAGGACAGCCCCAGCATTTT. Full variable domain (rest looked up from reference TRBV7-2 and TRBJ1-5): GAGVSQSPSNKVTEKGKDVELRCDPISGHTALYWYRQSLGQGLEFLIYFQGNSAPDKSGLPSDRFSAERTGGSVSTLTIQRTQQEDSAVYLCASHPEALGQPQHFGDGTRLSIL.

The rearrangement links TRBV7-2 to TRBJ2-7; perhaps TRBD2 as D (5 bases). Germline CDR1 is SGHTA and CDR2 is FQGNSA. This CDR3 comprises 14 residues. V lost 6 bases to trimming and J lost 0 bases, with 12 bases between them. CDR3 sequence reads: CASSSGGYSYEQYF. In DNA, the CDR3 is TGTGCCAGCAGTTCGGGCGGGTACTCCTACGAGCAGTACTTC.

Many counts were recorded for this clonotype. DNA for the CDR3: TGTGCCAGCAGCTTTAACCTGGGAGAGACCCAGTACTTC. Residues: CASSFNLGETQYF. The chain links TRBV7-9 to TRBJ2-5; no clear D gene. This CDR3 contains 13 residues. Germline V lookup: CDR1 SEHNR, CDR2 FQNEAQ (reference sequence). Trimming cost V 3 bases and J 4 bases, with 9 bases left between them.

The chain has TRBV5-1 and TRBJ2-3; 8 bases match TRBD2. Trimming cost V 3 bases and J 2 bases; bases outside gene matches: 5. Per germline, CDR1 SGHRS and CDR2 YFSETQ. The CDR3 is made up of 15 amino acids. In nucleotides, the CDR3 is TGCGCCAGCAGCTCGAGCGGGGGCTTCACAGATACGCAGTATTTT. Amino acid sequence: CASSSSGGFTDTQYF.

V usage is TRBV20-1 and J usage is TRBJ2-3; TRBD2 matches at 10 bases. The V gene end was trimmed by 6 bases and the J gene end by 1 base; junction bases not matched to a gene: 7. The CDR3 consists of 15 residues. Germline V CDR1 and CDR2: DFQATT, SNEGSKA (reference sequence). Here the CDR3 reads CSANPLAGGTDTQYF. In nucleotides, the CDR3 is TGCAGTGCCAACCCCCTAGCGGGGGGCACAGATACGCAGTATTTT.

V usage is TRBV6-1 and J usage is TRBJ2-1, with TRBD2 as a possible D gene (6 bases). With 5 bases removed from V and 0 bases from J, the gap between germline ends came to 11 bases. Per the germline V gene, CDR1 is MNHNS and CDR2 is SASEGT. The CDR3 sequence is 15 residues long. The CDR3 loop is CASSTGTVSYNEQFF. In nucleotides, the CDR3 is TGTGCCAGCAGTACCGGGACTGTCTCCTACAATGAGCAGTTCTTC.

This rearrangement joins TRBV6-2 or TRBV6-3 to TRBJ2-1; D is ambiguous. In germline, CDR1 is MNHEY, CDR2 SVGEGT. Trimming took off 4 bases at V and 0 bases at J, with 7 bases between the two ends. The CDR3 length is 14 residues. The CDR3 nucleotides are TGTGCCAGCAGTTTACCCCTCTCCTACAATGAGCAGTTCTTC. It encodes CASSLPLSYNEQFF.

This chain connects TRBV25-1 to TRBJ1-6; 7 bases are shared with TRBD1. J lost 12 bases, V lost 3 bases, and 14 bases had no gene match. Germline values: CDR1 MGHDK, CDR2 SYGVNS. CDR3 length: 16 residues. CDR3 protein: CASSDPRTGPLGPLHF. CDR3 bases: TGTGCCAGCAGTGATCCTCGGACAGGTCCATTGGGACCCCTCCACTTT.

The chain couples TRBV19 to TRBJ1-2; a possible D gene is TRBD1 (5 bases). CDR1 is LNHDA, CDR2 SQIVND, per germline (reference sequence). This CDR3 has 13 amino acids. V was cut by 4 bases and J by 4 bases, with 10 bases left in between. The CDR3 DNA reads TGTGCCAGTAGTAACAGTAGGGGCTATGGCTACACCTTC. Protein sequence: CASSNSRGYGYTF.

The chain is built from TRBV9 and TRBJ2-2, with D possibly being TRBD2 (5 bases). The V gene lost 4 bases and the J gene lost 2 bases, with 18 bases spanning the gap. Germline V CDR1 and CDR2: SGDLS, YYNGEE. The CDR3 consists of 17 residues. CDR3 loop: CASSTLISGLNTGELFF. CDR3 nucleotide sequence: TGTGCCAGCAGCACTCTGATAAGCGGCCTTAACACCGGGGAGCTGTTTTTT.

The genes are TRBV5-1 and TRBJ2-4, with a tentative D call TRBD2 (7 bases). CDR1 and CDR2 (germline): SGHRS, YFSETQ. The CDR3 spans 15 residues. V was trimmed by 4 bases and J by 11 bases, leaving 22 bases between them. CDR3 sequence reads: CASSTTAGADFLQYF. For the CDR3, the DNA is TGCGCCAGCAGCACGACCGCGGGGGCCGACTTTCTTCAGTACTTC.

The V call is TRBV5-1, the J call TRBJ1-1; 9 bases are a match to TRBD1. The V and J ends lost 4 bases and 1 base, in that order; junction bases with no gene match: 5. The CDR3 is 15 amino acids. Germline CDR1 SGHRS, CDR2 YFSETQ. This CDR3 is CASSARTGENTEAFF. DNA of the CDR3: TGCGCCAGCAGCGCACGGACAGGGGAGAACACTGAAGCTTTCTTT. Full variable domain (outside the CDR3, taken from reference TRBV5-1 and TRBJ1-1): KAGVTQTPRYLIKTRGQQVTLSCSPISGHRSVSWYQQTPGQGLQFLFEYFSETQRNKGNFPGRFSGRQFSNSRSEMNVSTLELGDSALYLCASSARTGENTEAFFGQGTRLTVV.

The V and J genes are TRBV9 and TRBJ2-1, with TRBD2 matching over 10 bases. Unmatched junction bases numbered 8, after V lost 0 bases and J lost 5 bases. Germline V gene lookup returns CDR1 SGDLS and CDR2 YYNGEE. This CDR3 is 17 amino acids long. The chain's CDR3 is CASSVGAGLAVNNEQFF. CDR3 bases: TGTGCCAGCAGCGTAGGGGCCGGACTAGCGGTCAACAATGAGCAGTTCTTC.